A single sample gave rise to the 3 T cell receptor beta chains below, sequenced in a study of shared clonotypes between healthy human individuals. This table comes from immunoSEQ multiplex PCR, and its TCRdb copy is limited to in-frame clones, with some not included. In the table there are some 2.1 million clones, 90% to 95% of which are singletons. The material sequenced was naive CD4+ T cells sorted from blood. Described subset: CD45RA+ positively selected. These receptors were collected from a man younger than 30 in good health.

CDR3 residues: CASTTSGRYQETQYF. The CDR3 nucleotides read TGTGCCAGCACGACTAGCGGGAGGTACCAAGAGACCCAGTACTTC. V gene TRBV27 combines with J gene TRBJ2-5; 13 positions agree with TRBD2. The CDR3 extends over 15 amino acids. Germline CDR1 MNHEY, CDR2 SMNVEV (reference sequence). After removal of 7 bases from V and 0 bases from J, the junction contained 2 bases not matched to a gene.

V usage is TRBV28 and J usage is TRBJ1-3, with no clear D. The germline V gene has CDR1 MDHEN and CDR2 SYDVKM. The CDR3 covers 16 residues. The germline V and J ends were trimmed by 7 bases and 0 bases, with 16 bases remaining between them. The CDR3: CASNEKKTNSGNTIYF. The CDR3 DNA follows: TGTGCCAGCAATGAAAAAAAGACGAACTCTGGAAACACCATATATTTT.

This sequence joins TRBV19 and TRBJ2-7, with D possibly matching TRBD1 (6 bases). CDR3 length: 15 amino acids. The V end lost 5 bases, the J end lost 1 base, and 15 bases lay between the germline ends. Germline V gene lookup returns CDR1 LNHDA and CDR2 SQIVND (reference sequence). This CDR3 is CASSDRDTGSYEQYF. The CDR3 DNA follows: TGTGCCAGTAGTGACCGGGACACGGGATCCTACGAGCAGTACTTC. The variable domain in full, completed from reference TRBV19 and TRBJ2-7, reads DGGITQSPKYLFRKEGQNVTLSCEQNLNHDAMYWYRQDPGQGLRLIYYSQIVNDFQKGDIAEGYSVSREKKESFPLTVTSAQKNPTAFYLCASSDRDTGSYEQYFGPGTRLTVT.